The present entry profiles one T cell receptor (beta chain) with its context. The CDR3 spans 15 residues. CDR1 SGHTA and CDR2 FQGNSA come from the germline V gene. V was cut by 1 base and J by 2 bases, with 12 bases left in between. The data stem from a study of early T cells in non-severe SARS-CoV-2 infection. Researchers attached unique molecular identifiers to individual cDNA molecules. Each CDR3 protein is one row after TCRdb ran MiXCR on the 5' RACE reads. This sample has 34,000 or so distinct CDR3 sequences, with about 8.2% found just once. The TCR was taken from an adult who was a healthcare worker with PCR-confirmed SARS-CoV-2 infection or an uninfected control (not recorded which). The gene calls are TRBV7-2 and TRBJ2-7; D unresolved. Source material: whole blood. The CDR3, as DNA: TGTGCCAGCAGCTTAGTTTCCTGGAGAGCCTACGAGCAGTACTTC. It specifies CASSLVSWRAYEQYF.